This T cell receptor (beta chain) was sequenced for a study of low-dose radiotherapy and immunotherapy resistance in tumors. Study-wide context: The study administered intravenous cyclophosphamide at 200 mg/m2 every two weeks, one day ahead of radiation and immunotherapy.

PCR amplification of the TCRs was performed with Phusion for approximately 20 PCR cycles, and it relied on a constant-region primer together with a V-primer adapter. TCRdb analysed the reads with MiXCR anew, one entry per CDR3 protein. The sample contains around 57,000 distinct CDR3 sequences, 33% of which appear only once. The CDR3 spans 16 residues. After removal of 5 bases from V and 8 bases from J, the junction contained 9 bases not matched to a gene. In germline, CDR1 is SGHAT, CDR2 FQNNGV. Time point specified: after trial treatment. Treatment in this sample: LDRT plus nivolumab, ipilimumab, low-dose cyclophosphamide and aspirin (RACIN trial). All of the donors were given nivolumab, ipilimumab, aspirin, low-dose cyclophosphamide and low-dose radiotherapy as part of RACIN, a single-arm trial.

This receptor was obtained from a male donor with rectosigmoid adenocarcinoma. Material: PBMCs, obtained after low-dose radiotherapy plus immunotherapy. The V and J genes are TRBV11-2 and TRBJ2-1, with 13 bases fitting TRBD2. DNA of the CDR3: TGTGCCAGCAGCCCCTGGACTAGCGGGAGAATCTATGAGCAGTTCTTC. Translating it yields CASSPWTSGRIYEQFF. Together with reference TRBV11-2 and TRBJ2-1, the CDR3 gives the full variable domain: EAGVAQSPRYKIIEKRQSVAFWCNPISGHATLYWYQQILGQGPKLLIQFQNNGVVDDSQLPKDRFSAERLKGVDSTLKIQPAKLEDSAVYLCASSPWTSGRIYEQFFGPGTRLTVL.